This T cell receptor (beta chain) was captured in a study of patients and donors after allogeneic stem cell transplantation. The ends lost 5 bases at V and 2 bases at J; junction bases unmatched: 11. The germline CDR1 and CDR2 sequences are MNHEY and SVGAGI. The CDR3 runs to 16 residues. MiXCR, applied by TCRdb to the RT-PCR reads, yields one record per CDR3 protein. The repertoire holds some 200,000 distinct CDR3 sequences, with around two fifths as singletons. The chain joins TRBV6-5 to TRBJ1-2; 7 bases are a match to TRBD1. This receptor was identified in a human donor who was either an allogeneic HSCT recipient or a stem cell or donor lymphocyte infusion donor (not recorded which). It is not recorded whose cells these are; they may come from a transplant donor. The sequencing input was blood, either unsorted or a sorted T cell fraction (not recorded which). CDR3 sequence reads: CASSTLMRDSNYGYTF. CDR3 in DNA: TGTGCCAGCAGTACACTCATGCGGGACAGCAACTATGGCTACACCTTC.